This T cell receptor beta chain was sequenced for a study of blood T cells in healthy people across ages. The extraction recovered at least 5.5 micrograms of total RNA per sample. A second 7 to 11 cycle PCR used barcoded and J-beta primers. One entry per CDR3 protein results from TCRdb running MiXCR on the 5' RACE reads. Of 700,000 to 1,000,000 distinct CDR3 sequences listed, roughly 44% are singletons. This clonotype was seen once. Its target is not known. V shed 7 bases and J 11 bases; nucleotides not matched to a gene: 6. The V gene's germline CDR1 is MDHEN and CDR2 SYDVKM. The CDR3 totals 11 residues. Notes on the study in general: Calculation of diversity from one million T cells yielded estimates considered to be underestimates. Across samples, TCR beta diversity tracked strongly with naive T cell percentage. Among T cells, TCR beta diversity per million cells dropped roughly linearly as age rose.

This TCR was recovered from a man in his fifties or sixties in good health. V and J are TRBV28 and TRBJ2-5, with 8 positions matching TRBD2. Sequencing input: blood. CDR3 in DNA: TGTGCCAGCATCGGGAGGGAGAGGCAGTACTTC. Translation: CASIGRERQYF.